This T cell receptor beta chain was sequenced in a study of Ad26.COV2.S vaccination and SARS-CoV-2 variants. Whole-study context: Vaccine-arm donor from the placebo-controlled COV1001 Ad26.COV2.S trial. Donor got 5x10^10 or 1x10^11 viral particles of Ad26.COV2.S.

This sample's treatment: around 19 received Ad26.COV2.S at low or high dose, single or two shots; about 5 received placebo; per-sample allocation not given. Vaccine and placebo recipients were sampled on day 63 after the first injection. Broader study findings: Participants in the vaccine arm had higher spike-specific TCR breadth; placebo recipients had lower.

Concerning this clone itself: The antigen is undetermined.

The V end lost 4 bases, the J end lost 4 bases, and 10 bases lay between the germline ends. CDR3 length equals 13 residues. Germline CDR1 reads SEHNR; CDR2 reads FQNEAQ (reference sequence). Libraries were prepared by immunoSEQ multiplex PCR; TCRdb keeps only in-frame clonotypes and omits some of them. Here the sample spans approximately 410,000 clones, 92% being singletons. V usage is TRBV7-9 and J usage is TRBJ1-1, with D possibly matching TRBD1 (5 bases). The specimen comprised peripheral blood, sampled in a trial of Ad26.COV2.S vaccine versus placebo. This clonotype was sampled from a person aged 18-60 years who received the Ad26.COV2.S COVID-19 vaccine or a placebo. Written as DNA, the CDR3 is TGTGCCAGCAGCTCCACGGGACCCACTGAAGCTTTCTTT. Translated, it gives CASSSTGPTEAFF.